Given below is one T cell receptor (beta chain) in context. Its matching antigen is unknown. The sample comes from a study of cytomegalovirus exposure and HLA in healthy donors. Study conclusions and caveats: The study designated 150 or so TCR beta chains cytomegalovirus-associated.

The CDR3 is made up of 15 amino acids. V trimming: 2 bases; J trimming: 7 bases; junction bases outside the gene matches: 8. Germline V gives CDR1 MNHEY, CDR2 SVGAGI. The donors were members of the validation cohort comprising over 90 subjects, separate from the roughly 650-subject first cohort. Sequencing used immunoSEQ multiplex PCR; TCRdb keeps in-frame clones, though not all of them. The table shows some 130,000 clones, with roughly four fifths occurring only once. The sequence was collected from a man in his thirties or forties in good health and CMV-seropositive. V is TRBV6-5 and J is TRBJ1-1; 9 nucleotides agree with TRBD1. Sequencing used PBMCs. The CDR3: CASSYADRGDHEAFF. For the CDR3, the DNA is TGTGCCAGCAGTTACGCCGACAGGGGGGATCATGAAGCTTTCTTT.